This T cell receptor beta chain is from a study of response to subunit inactivated influenza vaccine. The germline gives CDR1 MGHRA, CDR2 YSYEKL. V shed 3 bases and J 3 bases; nucleotides not matched to a gene: 12. The CDR3 runs 17 residues. TCRdb called the RT-PCR reads again in MiXCR, with one record for every CDR3 protein. The table lists fewer than 600,000 distinct CDR3 sequences, approximately 7.2% of them singletons. This clonotype was recorded many times. The starting material was PBMCs from blood, obtained around 25 months after vaccination. The receptor comes from a man aged 50-75 years who received an inactivated influenza vaccine. This chain uses TRBV4-1 with TRBJ2-3, with 7 nucleotides matching TRBD1. Here the CDR3 reads CASSQGVTRGLTDTQYF. CDR3 DNA sequence: TGCGCCAGCAGCCAGGGGGTTACCAGGGGGTTGACAGATACGCAGTATTTT.